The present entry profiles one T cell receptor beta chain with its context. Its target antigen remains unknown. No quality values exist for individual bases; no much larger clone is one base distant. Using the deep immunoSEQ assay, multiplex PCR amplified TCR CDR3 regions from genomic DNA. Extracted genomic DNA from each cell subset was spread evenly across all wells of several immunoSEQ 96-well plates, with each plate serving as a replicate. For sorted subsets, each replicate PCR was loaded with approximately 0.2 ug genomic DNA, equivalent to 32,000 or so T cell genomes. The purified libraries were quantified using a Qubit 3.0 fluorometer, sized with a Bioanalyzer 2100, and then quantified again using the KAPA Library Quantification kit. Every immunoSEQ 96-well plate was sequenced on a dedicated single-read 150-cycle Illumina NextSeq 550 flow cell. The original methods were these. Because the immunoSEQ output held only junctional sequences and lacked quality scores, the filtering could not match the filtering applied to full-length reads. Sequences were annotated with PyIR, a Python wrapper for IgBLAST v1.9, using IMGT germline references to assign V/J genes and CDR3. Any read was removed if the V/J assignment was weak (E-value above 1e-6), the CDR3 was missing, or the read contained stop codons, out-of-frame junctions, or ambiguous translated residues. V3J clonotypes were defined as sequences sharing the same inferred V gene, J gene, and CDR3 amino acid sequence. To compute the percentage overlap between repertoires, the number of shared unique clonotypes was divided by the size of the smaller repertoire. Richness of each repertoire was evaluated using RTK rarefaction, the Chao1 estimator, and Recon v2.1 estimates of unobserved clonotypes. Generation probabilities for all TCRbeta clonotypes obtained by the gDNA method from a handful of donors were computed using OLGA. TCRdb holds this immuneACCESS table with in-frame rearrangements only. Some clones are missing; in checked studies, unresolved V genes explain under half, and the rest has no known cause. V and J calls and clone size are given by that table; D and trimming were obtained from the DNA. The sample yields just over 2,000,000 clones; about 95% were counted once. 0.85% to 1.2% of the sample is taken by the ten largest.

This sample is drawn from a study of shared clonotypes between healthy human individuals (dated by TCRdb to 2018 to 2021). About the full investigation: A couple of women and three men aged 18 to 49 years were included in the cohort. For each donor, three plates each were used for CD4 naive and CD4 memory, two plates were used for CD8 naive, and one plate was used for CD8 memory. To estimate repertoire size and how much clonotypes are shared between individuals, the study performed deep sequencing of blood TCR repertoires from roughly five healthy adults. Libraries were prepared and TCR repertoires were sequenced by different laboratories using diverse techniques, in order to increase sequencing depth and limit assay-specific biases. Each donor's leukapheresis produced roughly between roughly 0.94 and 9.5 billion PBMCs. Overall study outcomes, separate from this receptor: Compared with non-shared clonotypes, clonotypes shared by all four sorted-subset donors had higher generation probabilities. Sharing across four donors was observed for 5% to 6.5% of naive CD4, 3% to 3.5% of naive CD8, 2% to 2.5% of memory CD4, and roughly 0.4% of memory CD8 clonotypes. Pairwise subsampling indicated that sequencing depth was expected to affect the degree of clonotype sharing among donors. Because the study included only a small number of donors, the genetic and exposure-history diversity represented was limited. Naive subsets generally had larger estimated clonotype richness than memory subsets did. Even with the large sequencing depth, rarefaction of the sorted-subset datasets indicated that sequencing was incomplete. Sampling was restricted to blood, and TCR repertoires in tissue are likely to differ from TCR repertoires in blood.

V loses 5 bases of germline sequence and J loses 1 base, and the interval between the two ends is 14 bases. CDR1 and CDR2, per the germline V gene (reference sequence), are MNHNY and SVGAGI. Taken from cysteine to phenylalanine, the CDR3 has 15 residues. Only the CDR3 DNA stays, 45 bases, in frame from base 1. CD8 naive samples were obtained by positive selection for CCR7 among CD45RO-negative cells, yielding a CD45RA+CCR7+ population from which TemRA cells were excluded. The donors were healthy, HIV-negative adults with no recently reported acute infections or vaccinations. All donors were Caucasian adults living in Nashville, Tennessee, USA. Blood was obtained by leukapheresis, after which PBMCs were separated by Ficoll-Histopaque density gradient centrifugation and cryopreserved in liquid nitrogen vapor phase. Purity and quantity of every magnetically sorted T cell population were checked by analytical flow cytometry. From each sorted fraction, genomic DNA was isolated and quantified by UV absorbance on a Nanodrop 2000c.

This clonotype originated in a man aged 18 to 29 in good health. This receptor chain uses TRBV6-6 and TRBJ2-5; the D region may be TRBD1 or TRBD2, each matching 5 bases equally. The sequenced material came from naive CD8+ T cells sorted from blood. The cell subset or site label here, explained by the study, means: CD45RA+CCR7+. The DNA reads TGTGCCAGCAGTACGGGGCTATTCTTCCAAGAGACCCAGTACTTC. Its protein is CASSTGLFFQETQYF.